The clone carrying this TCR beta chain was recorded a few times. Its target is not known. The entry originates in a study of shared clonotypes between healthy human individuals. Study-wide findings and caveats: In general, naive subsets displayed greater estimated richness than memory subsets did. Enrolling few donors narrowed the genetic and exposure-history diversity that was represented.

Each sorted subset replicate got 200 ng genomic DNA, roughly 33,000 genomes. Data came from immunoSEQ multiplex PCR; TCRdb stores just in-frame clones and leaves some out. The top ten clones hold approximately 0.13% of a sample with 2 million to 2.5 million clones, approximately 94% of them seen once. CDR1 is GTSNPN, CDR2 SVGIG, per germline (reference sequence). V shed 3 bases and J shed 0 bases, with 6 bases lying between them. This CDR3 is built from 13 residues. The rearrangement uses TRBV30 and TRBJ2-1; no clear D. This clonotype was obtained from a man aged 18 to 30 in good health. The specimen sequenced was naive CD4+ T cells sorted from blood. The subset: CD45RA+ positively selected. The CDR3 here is CAWRQSSYNEQFF. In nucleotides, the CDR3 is TGTGCCTGGAGACAGAGCTCCTACAATGAGCAGTTCTTC.